The 28 T cell receptor beta chains listed next were all sequenced from one sample in a study of blood T cell repertoires in COVID-19. The repertoire was sequenced with immunoSEQ multiplex PCR; TCRdb's copy has only in-frame clones and lacks some. The table lists approximately 300,000 clones, about 85% of them singletons. The sample taken for sequencing was PBMCs or T cells enriched from blood (not recorded which). The receptors derive from a woman in her twenties or thirties who had been exposed to COVID-19.

This clone appeared once. The chain uses TRBV9 and TRBJ1-2; 7 bases fit TRBD1. CDR3 size: 13 residues. With 6 bases clipped from V and 2 bases from J, the junction kept 4 bases outside the gene matches. Germline-derived CDR1 and CDR2 are SGDLS and YYNGEE. The CDR3 DNA reads as TGTGCCAGCAACCTACAGGGGAACTATGGCTACACCTTC. Protein: CASNLQGNYGYTF.

The J gene is TRBJ2-7, the V gene TRBV3-1 (or the pseudogene TRBV3-2); TRBD1 matches at 8 bases. CDR1 is LGHDT, CDR2 YNNKEL, per germline (reference sequence). Germline trimming cut 6 bases from V and 3 bases from J; bases unmatched to any gene: 4. The CDR3 spans 13 residues. CDR3 sequence: CASSPDRGYEQYF. The CDR3, as DNA: TGTGCCAGCAGTCCAGACAGGGGCTACGAGCAGTACTTC.

J is TRBJ1-3 and V is TRBV7-3; TRBD1 is a possible D gene (6 bases). CDR1 is SGHTA and CDR2 is FQGTGA in the germline V gene. V lost 1 base and J 1 base, leaving 11 bases between the germline ends. There are 16 residues in the CDR3. The CDR3 sequence is CASSLNGQMSGNTIYF. CDR3 nucleotide sequence: TGTGCCAGCAGCTTAAATGGACAGATGTCTGGAAACACCATATATTTT.

The chain couples TRBV7-2 to TRBJ1-6, with D perhaps matching TRBD1 (6 bases). Trimming cost V 5 bases and J 10 bases, with 12 bases left between them. Germline V gives CDR1 SGHTA, CDR2 FQGNSA. The CDR3 sequence is 13 residues long. The CDR3 nucleotides are TGTGCCAGCAGCCGGGACATCCGGTCACCCCTCCACTTT. This translates into CASSRDIRSPLHF.

The chain has TRBV5-1 and TRBJ2-3; 9 nucleotides align to TRBD1. This CDR3 is 14 amino acids long. Germline V lookup: CDR1 SGHRS, CDR2 YFSETQ. V dropped 4 bases and J dropped 5; count of bases not matched to a gene: 5. CDR3: CASSVGQGRDTQYF. The CDR3 nucleotides read TGCGCCAGCAGCGTGGGACAGGGAAGAGATACGCAGTATTTT.

This clone was counted between two and nine times. This chain connects TRBV19 to TRBJ1-1, with 7 bases matching TRBD1. Trimming cost V 7 bases and J 8 bases; bases outside gene matches: 16. The germline V gene encodes CDR1 LNHDA and CDR2 SQIVND (reference sequence). CDR3 length: 15 amino acids. CDR3 sequence reads: CASNLRVPATGEAFF. CDR3 in DNA: TGTGCCAGTAACCTAAGGGTCCCCGCGACAGGGGAAGCTTTCTTT. The whole variable domain, filled in from reference TRBV19 and TRBJ1-1, reads DGGITQSPKYLFRKEGQNVTLSCEQNLNHDAMYWYRQDPGQGLRLIYYSQIVNDFQKGDIAEGYSVSREKKESFPLTVTSAQKNPTAFYLCASNLRVPATGEAFFGQGTRLTVV.

The chain carries TRBV7-8 and TRBJ2-5; D not resolved. The V gene lost 5 bases and the J gene lost 5 bases, with 18 bases spanning the gap. Germline values: CDR1 SGHVS, CDR2 FQNEAQ. This CDR3 contains 15 residues. Here the CDR3 reads CASSTGSSSPETQYF. Written as DNA, the CDR3 is TGTGCCAGCAGCACCGGCTCTAGTTCCCCGGAGACCCAGTACTTC.

V is TRBV7-2 and J is TRBJ1-1, with 8 positions matching TRBD1. The CDR3 is made up of 15 amino acids. With V trimmed by 2 bases and J by 2 bases, 4 bases remained unmatched. Germline CDR1 and CDR2: SGHTA and FQGNSA. The CDR3 bases are TGTGCCAGCAGCTTAAAAGGACAGGGAAACACTGAAGCTTTCTTT. Its translation is CASSLKGQGNTEAFF.

The CDR3 bases are TGTGCCAGCAGCTCTGCCTGGGGAGGACATCAGCCCCAGCATTTT. Encoded protein: CASSSAWGGHQPQHF. This chain connects TRBV14 to TRBJ1-5; D is unresolved. Deletions cut 5 bases from V and 5 bases from J, with 16 bases between. Per the germline V gene, CDR1 is SGHDN and CDR2 is FVKESK. CDR3 length: 15 residues.

This chain connects TRBV5-8 to TRBJ2-3, with 10 bases identical to TRBD1. The V gene's germline CDR1 is SGHTS and CDR2 YDEGEE. The CDR3 runs 14 residues. J was trimmed by 6 bases and V by 1 base; bases with no gene match: 2. The CDR3: CASSLRTGGDTQYF. The CDR3 DNA is TGTGCCAGCAGCTTGAGGACAGGGGGTGATACGCAGTATTTT. Combining the CDR3 with reference TRBV5-8 and TRBJ2-3 gives the whole variable domain EAGVTQSPTHLIKTRGQQATLRCSPISGHTSVYWYQQALGLGLQFLLWYDEGEERNRGNFPPRFSGRQFPNYSSELNVNALELEDSALYLCASSLRTGGDTQYFGPGTRLTVL.

In DNA, the CDR3 is TGTGCCAGCAGCGTAACAGGGGGGCCGGGCGGTGAGCAGTTCTTC. As protein: CASSVTGGPGGEQFF. This rearrangement joins TRBV9 to TRBJ2-1, with TRBD1 matching over 8 bases. Germline assignment: CDR1 SGDLS and CDR2 YYNGEE. The CDR3 covers 15 residues. V gave up 1 base and J gave up 9 bases; unmatched junction bases: 9.

This clone appeared a few times. The chain combines TRBV7-9 with TRBJ2-1; D ambiguous. V was trimmed by 3 bases and J by 2 bases, leaving 5 bases between them. CDR1 SEHNR and CDR2 FQNEAQ come from the germline V gene (reference sequence). The CDR3 is 13 amino acids. The CDR3 DNA follows: TGTGCCAGCAGCTTGTCTACCTACAATGAGCAGTTCTTC. Translated: CASSLSTYNEQFF.

This chain uses TRBV11-2 with TRBJ2-1, with 14 bases that match TRBD2. V gave up 5 bases and J gave up 3 bases; unmatched junction bases: 6. Germline loops: CDR1 SGHAT, CDR2 FQNNGV. CDR3 length: 17 residues. CDR3 DNA: TGTGCCAGCAGCCCCGGACTAGCGGGGGGTTTCTACAATGAGCAGTTCTTC. Protein: CASSPGLAGGFYNEQFF.

The rearrangement uses TRBV2 and TRBJ2-1; D unclear. Trimming left V 4 bases short and J 0 bases short, with 10 bases between. Germline CDR1 reads SNHLY; CDR2 reads FYNNEI. This CDR3 is 15 amino acids long. The DNA of the CDR3 is TGTGCCAGCAGTGTTGACTTCAGCTCCTACAATGAGCAGTTCTTC. It is translated as CASSVDFSSYNEQFF.

This chain connects TRBV27 to TRBJ2-7, with 10 bases that match TRBD1. V shed 4 bases, J shed 3 bases, and the junction held 6 bases outside the gene matches. This CDR3 contains 15 residues. Germline CDR1 and CDR2: MNHEY and SMNVEV (reference sequence). The CDR3 DNA follows: TGTGCCAGCAGTTCCGAGACAGGGGGCTTCTACGAGCAGTACTTC. Protein: CASSSETGGFYEQYF.

The sample holds one count of this clone. The chain links TRBV6-5 to TRBJ2-2; no definite D call. The CDR3 spans 13 residues. Deletions cut 7 bases from V and 0 bases from J, with 6 bases between. CDR1 and CDR2 from the germline V gene are MNHEY and SVGAGI. DNA of the CDR3: TGTGCCAGCAAAGAGTCGAACACCGGGGAGCTGTTTTTT. This codes for CASKESNTGELFF.

V is TRBV11-2 and J is TRBJ1-6, with TRBD1 matching over 10 bases. The CDR3 is 14 residues long. Germline V gene data show CDR1 as SGHAT and CDR2 as FQNNGV. V lost 5 bases to trimming and J lost 10 bases; unmatched junction nucleotides: 5. The DNA of the CDR3 is TGTGCCAGCAGCCGACAGGGGGCAGGGTCACCCCTCCACTTT. Protein product: CASSRQGAGSPLHF. The full variable domain, completed using reference TRBV11-2 and TRBJ1-6, is EAGVAQSPRYKIIEKRQSVAFWCNPISGHATLYWYQQILGQGPKLLIQFQNNGVVDDSQLPKDRFSAERLKGVDSTLKIQPAKLEDSAVYLCASSRQGAGSPLHFGNGTRLTVT.

The chain is built from TRBV19 and TRBJ2-5; possible D gene TRBD2, 6 bases. V lost 10 bases and J 1 base, leaving 10 bases between the germline ends. The length of the CDR3 is 12 residues. From germline, CDR1 is LNHDA and CDR2 SQIVND (reference sequence). As DNA, the CDR3 is TGTGCCATAGGACTACCCCAAGAGACCCAGTACTTC. This sequence encodes CAIGLPQETQYF.

V and J are TRBV28 and TRBJ1-4, with 7 bases aligning to TRBD1. The V and J ends lost 6 bases and 7 bases, in that order; junction bases with no gene match: 11. The CDR3 consists of 15 residues. Germline CDR1 is MDHEN and CDR2 is SYDVKM. This chain's CDR3 is CASRRDRDGVEKLFF. In nucleotides, the CDR3 is TGTGCCAGCAGACGAGACAGGGATGGGGTTGAAAAACTGTTTTTT.

This clone showed up just a few times. The chain is built from TRBV5-4 and TRBJ1-1; TRBD1 matches at 7 bases. After removal of 4 bases from V and 4 bases from J, the junction contained 7 bases not matched to a gene. The CDR3 totals 14 residues. Germline assignment: CDR1 SGHNT and CDR2 YYREEE (reference sequence). The CDR3 coding sequence is TGTGCCAGCAGCGGGCAGGGGGATGGCACTGAAGCTTTCTTT. It translates to CASSGQGDGTEAFF.

CDR3 coding DNA: TGTGCCAGCAGCTTTTGGGGGCAGGGTGAAGCTTTCTTT. This codes for CASSFWGQGEAFF. The chain is built from TRBV11-1 and TRBJ1-1; tentative D call: TRBD1 (6 bases). This CDR3 contains 13 residues. Per germline, CDR1 SGHAT and CDR2 FQDESV (reference sequence). The V end lost 3 bases, the J end lost 7 bases, and 12 bases lay between the germline ends.

The rearrangement links TRBV7-3 to TRBJ2-3, with 8 bases aligning to TRBD2. CDR1 is SGHTA, CDR2 FQGTGA, per germline. The J segment lost 4 bases and the V segment lost 5 bases, leaving 11 bases of the junction unmatched. The CDR3 length is 16 residues. CDR3 in DNA: TGTGCCAGCAGCCAGGGACTAGTTTTAGAACCAGATACGCAGTATTTT. Translated: CASSQGLVLEPDTQYF.

The CDR3 sequence is CASSLEQAGYTF. The CDR3 region has the DNA TGTGCCAGCAGCTTGGAACAGGCAGGCTACACCTTC. The chain recombines TRBV5-4 with TRBJ1-2; possibly TRBD1 for D (5 bases). Germline values: CDR1 SGHNT, CDR2 YYREEE (reference sequence). The CDR3 is made up of 12 amino acids. V lost 0 bases to trimming and J lost 8 bases, with 8 bases between them.

The CDR3 DNA reads as TGTGCCAGCAGTTCTTGGACGGGAGGGCCGACCAAAAACATTCAGTACTTC. Translation gives CASSSWTGGPTKNIQYF. The V and J genes are TRBV28 and TRBJ2-4; TRBD2 matches at 8 bases. The CDR3 runs to 17 residues. With V trimmed by 4 bases and J by 2 bases, 10 bases remained unmatched. From germline, CDR1 is MDHEN and CDR2 SYDVKM.

This sequence joins TRBV29-1 and TRBJ2-2, with D perhaps TRBD1 (7 bases). Trimming shortened V by 4 bases and J by 4 bases, and 16 bases separated the two germline ends. Germline V gene lookup returns CDR1 SQVTM and CDR2 ANQGSEA. The CDR3 runs 15 residues. In nucleotides, the CDR3 is TGCAGCGTTGCCGCGGGGACAGTCTTCACCGGGGAGCTGTTTTTT. The encoded protein is CSVAAGTVFTGELFF.

The chain combines TRBV4-2 with TRBJ1-5; 7 positions match TRBD1. Germline trimming cut 1 base from V and 5 bases from J; bases unmatched to any gene: 5. From germline, CDR1 is LGHNA and CDR2 YNFKEQ. The CDR3 spans 15 residues. CDR3 residues: CASSQVEGADQPQHF. The CDR3, as DNA: TGTGCCAGCAGCCAAGTGGAGGGGGCCGATCAGCCCCAGCATTTT.

The V gene is TRBV4-1, the J gene TRBJ1-2; D call uncertain. This CDR3 has 13 amino acids. Trimming left V 4 bases short and J 0 bases short, with 6 bases between. Germline assignment: CDR1 MGHRA and CDR2 YSYEKL. This chain's CDR3 is CASSPKPNYGYTF. CDR3 nucleotides: TGCGCCAGCAGCCCAAAGCCTAACTATGGCTACACCTTC.

The chain uses TRBV28 and TRBJ1-1; D may be TRBD1 (6 bases). Germline V gene data show CDR1 as MDHEN and CDR2 as SYDVKM. The CDR3 extends over 17 amino acids. V was trimmed by 4 bases and J by 0 bases, leaving 18 bases between them. CDR3 sequence reads: CASSSPGTKGVNTEAFF. For the CDR3, the DNA is TGTGCCAGCAGTTCGCCGGGAACCAAGGGGGTGAACACTGAAGCTTTCTTT.